This T cell receptor (beta chain) came from a study of blood T cells in healthy people across ages. General study findings and limits: Roughly linearly, TCR beta diversity per million T cells fell as age increased.

With a J-beta primer mix and a sample-barcoded 5' primer, a second PCR ran about 6 to 11 cycles. TCRdb re-called the 5' RACE reads through MiXCR, storing one row per CDR3 protein. The table shows some 850,000 distinct CDR3 sequences, with roughly 24% occurring only once. Comments on this clonotype: What it binds is not known.

The CDR3 runs to 12 residues. Germline assignment: CDR1 SQVTM and CDR2 ANQGSEA. The V gene lost 7 bases and the J gene lost 2 bases, with 12 bases spanning the gap. A further study also used this sample, focusing on T cells of mothers and their children.

The chain joins TRBV29-1 to TRBJ2-7; D tentatively fits TRBD1 or TRBD2 (5 bases each). The receptor's source is a boy aged 5-17 years in good health. Sequencing input: blood. The CDR3 DNA reads TGCAGCGCTCGGGACGGAGCCTACGAGCAGTACTTC. This translates into CSARDGAYEQYF.